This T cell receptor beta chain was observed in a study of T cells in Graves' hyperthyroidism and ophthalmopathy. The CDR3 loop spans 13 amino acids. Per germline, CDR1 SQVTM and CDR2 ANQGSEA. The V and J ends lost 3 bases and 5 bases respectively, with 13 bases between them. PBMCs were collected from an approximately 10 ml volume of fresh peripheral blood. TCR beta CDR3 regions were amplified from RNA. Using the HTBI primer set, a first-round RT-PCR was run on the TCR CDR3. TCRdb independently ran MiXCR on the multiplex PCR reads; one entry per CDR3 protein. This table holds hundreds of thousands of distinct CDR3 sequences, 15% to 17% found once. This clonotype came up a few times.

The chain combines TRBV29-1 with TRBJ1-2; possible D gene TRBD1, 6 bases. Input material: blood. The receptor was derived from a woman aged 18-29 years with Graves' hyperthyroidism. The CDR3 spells CSVEWQGRYGYTF. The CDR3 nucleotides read TGCAGCGTTGAGTGGCAGGGGCGTTATGGCTACACCTTC.